The T cell receptor beta chain under discussion was sequenced for a study of blood T cell repertoires in COVID-19. Study-wide background: The origin of the acute and convalescent COVID-19 samples was the United States, Italy and Spain. Nucleic acid was either cDNA or gDNA, and it came from T cells, B-cell-depleted T cells, or PBMCs.

This CDR3 is 14 amino acids long. V dropped 7 bases and J dropped 0; count of bases not matched to a gene: 3. CDR1 is LNHDA, CDR2 SQIVND, per germline (reference sequence). Clones were read by immunoSEQ multiplex PCR, and TCRdb kept only the in-frame ones, dropping some. Of fewer than 85,000 clones detected, roughly 91% appear once; the ten largest clones hold 0.95% to 1.3%. The specimen was peripheral blood. The receptor comes from a woman between 45 and 65 years old in a cohort sampled during active COVID-19. The V and J genes are TRBV19 and TRBJ2-1, with 7 bases identical to TRBD2. In nucleotides, the CDR3 is TGTGCCAGTACAGGCGGGAGCTCCTACAATGAGCAGTTCTTC. Translating it yields CASTGGSSYNEQFF.